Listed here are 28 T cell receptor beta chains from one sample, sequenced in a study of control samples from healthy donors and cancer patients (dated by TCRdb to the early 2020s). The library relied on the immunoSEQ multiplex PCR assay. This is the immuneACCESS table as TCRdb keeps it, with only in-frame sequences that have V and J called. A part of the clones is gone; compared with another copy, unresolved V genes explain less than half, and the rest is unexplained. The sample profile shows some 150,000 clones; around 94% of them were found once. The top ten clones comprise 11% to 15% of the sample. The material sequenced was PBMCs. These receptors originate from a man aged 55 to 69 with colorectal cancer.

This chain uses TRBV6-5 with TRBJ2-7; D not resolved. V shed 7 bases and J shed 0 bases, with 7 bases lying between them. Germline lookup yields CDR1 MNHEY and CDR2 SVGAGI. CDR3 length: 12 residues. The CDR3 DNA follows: TGTGCCAGCATCAGAAACTCCTACGAGCAGTACTTC. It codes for CASIRNSYEQYF.

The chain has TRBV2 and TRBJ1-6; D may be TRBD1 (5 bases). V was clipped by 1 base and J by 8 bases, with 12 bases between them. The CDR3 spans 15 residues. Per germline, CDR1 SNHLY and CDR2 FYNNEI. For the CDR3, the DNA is TGTGCCAGCAGTGAAGGGGGGAGTGGTGATTCACCCCTCCACTTT. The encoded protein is CASSEGGSGDSPLHF.

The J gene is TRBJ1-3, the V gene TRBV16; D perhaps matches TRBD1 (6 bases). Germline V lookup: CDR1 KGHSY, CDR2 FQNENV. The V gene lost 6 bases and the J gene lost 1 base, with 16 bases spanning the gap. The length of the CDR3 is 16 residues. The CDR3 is CASSQGGRGSGNTIYF. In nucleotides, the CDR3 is TGTGCCAGCAGTCAAGGGGGACGGGGATCTGGAAACACCATATATTTT.

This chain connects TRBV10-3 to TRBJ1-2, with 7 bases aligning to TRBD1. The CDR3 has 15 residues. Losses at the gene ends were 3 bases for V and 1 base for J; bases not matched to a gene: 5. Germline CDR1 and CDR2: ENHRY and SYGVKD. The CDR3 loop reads CAISDPGQVNYGYTF. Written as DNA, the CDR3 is TGTGCCATCAGTGATCCCGGACAGGTTAACTATGGCTACACCTTC.

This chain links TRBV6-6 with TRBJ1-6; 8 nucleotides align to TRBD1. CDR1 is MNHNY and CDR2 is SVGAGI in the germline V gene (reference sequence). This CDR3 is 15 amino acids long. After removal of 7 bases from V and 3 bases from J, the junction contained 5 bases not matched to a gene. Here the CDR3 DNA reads TGTGCCAGCACCGAGACAGGGGTCTATAATTCACCCCTCCACTTT. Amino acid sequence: CASTETGVYNSPLHF.

CDR3 DNA: TGCGCCAGCAGCCAGATGTCCAGGGGGAACGAGCAGTACTTC. It encodes CASSQMSRGNEQYF. The chain is built from TRBV5-1 and TRBJ2-7, with TRBD1 matching 7 bases. CDR3 length: 14 residues. J lost 5 bases, V lost 4 bases, and 9 bases had no gene match. The germline V gene has CDR1 SGHRS and CDR2 YFSETQ. Full variable domain (remainder filled in from reference TRBV5-1 and TRBJ2-7): KAGVTQTPRYLIKTRGQQVTLSCSPISGHRSVSWYQQTPGQGLQFLFEYFSETQRNKGNFPGRFSGRQFSNSRSEMNVSTLELGDSALYLCASSQMSRGNEQYFGPGTRLTVT.

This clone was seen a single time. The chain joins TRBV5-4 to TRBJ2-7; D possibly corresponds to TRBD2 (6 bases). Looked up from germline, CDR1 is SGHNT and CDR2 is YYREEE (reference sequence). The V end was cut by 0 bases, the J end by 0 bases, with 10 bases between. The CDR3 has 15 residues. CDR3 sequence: CASSLARGSSYEQYF. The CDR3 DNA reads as TGTGCCAGCAGCTTGGCCCGGGGGTCCTCCTACGAGCAGTACTTC. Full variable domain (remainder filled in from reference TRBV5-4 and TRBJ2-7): ETGVTQSPTHLIKTRGQQVTLRCSSQSGHNTVSWYQQALGQGPQFIFQYYREEENGRGNFPPRFSGLQFPNYSSELNVNALELDDSALYLCASSLARGSSYEQYFGPGTRLTVT.

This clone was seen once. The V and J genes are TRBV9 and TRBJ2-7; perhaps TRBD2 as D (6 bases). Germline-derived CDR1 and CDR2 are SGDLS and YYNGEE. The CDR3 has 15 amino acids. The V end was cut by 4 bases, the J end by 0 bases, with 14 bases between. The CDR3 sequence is CASSPRGTSSYEQYF. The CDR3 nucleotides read TGTGCCAGCAGCCCCCGCGGGACGAGCTCCTACGAGCAGTACTTC.

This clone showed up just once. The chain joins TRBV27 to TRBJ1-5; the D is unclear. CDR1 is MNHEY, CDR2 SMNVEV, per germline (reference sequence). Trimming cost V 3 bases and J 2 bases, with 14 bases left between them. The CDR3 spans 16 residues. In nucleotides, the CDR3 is TGTGCCAGCAGTTTTCGGTCAGGAGGCGGCAATCAGCCCCAGCATTTT. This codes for CASSFRSGGGNQPQHF.

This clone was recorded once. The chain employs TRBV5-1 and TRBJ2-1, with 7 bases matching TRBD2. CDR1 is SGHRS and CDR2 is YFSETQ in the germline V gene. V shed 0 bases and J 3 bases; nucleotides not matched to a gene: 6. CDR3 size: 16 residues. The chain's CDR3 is CASSLAYGGSYNEQFF. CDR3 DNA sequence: TGCGCCAGCAGCTTGGCCTATGGCGGGAGCTACAATGAGCAGTTCTTC.

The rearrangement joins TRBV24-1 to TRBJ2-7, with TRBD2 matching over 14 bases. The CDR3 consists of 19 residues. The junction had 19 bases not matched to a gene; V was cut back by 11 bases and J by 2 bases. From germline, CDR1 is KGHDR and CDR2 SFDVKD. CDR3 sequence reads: CAIYSGVRLAGGQTYEQYF. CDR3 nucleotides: TGTGCCATCTACTCTGGGGTTCGACTAGCGGGGGGGCAGACCTACGAGCAGTACTTC.

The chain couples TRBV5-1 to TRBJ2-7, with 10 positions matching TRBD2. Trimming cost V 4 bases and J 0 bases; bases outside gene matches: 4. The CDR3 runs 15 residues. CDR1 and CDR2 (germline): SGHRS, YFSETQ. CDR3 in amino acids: CASSELAGSSYEQYF. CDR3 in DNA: TGCGCCAGCAGCGAACTAGCGGGAAGCTCCTACGAGCAGTACTTC.

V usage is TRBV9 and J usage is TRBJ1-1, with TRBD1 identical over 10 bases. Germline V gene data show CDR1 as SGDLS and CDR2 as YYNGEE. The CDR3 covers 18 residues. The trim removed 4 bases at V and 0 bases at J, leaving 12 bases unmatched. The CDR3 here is CASSPSPTGGVLNTEAFF. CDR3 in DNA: TGTGCCAGCAGCCCCAGCCCGACAGGGGGCGTTCTGAACACTGAAGCTTTCTTT.

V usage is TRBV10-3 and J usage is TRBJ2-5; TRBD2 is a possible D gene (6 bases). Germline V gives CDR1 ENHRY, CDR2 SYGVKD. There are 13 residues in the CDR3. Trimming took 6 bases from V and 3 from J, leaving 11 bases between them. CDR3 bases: TGTGCCATCAGCGGGGACTTGGAAGAGACCCAGTACTTC. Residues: CAISGDLEETQYF.

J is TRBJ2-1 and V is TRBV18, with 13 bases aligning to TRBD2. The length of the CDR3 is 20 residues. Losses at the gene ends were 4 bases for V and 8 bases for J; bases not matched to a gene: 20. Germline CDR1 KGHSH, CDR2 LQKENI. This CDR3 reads CASSRRTGLAGVFLRDEQFF. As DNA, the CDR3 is TGTGCCAGCTCACGCCGGACCGGACTAGCGGGGGTTTTTCTTAGGGATGAGCAGTTCTTC. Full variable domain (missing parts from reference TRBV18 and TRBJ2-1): NAGVMQNPRHLVRRRGQEARLRCSPMKGHSHVYWYRQLPEEGLKFMVYLQKENIIDESGMPKERFSAEFPKEGPSILRIQQVVRGDSAAYFCASSRRTGLAGVFLRDEQFFGPGTRLTVL.

The chain's CDR3 is CAITAGGLQGGTDTQYF. The CDR3 DNA follows: TGTGCCATCACCGCCGGGGGCCTCCAAGGGGGCACAGATACGCAGTATTTT. V and J are TRBV10-3 and TRBJ2-3; D is perhaps TRBD1 or TRBD2 (6 bases each). This CDR3 has 17 amino acids. V lost 7 bases and J 1 base, leaving 21 bases between the germline ends. Germline CDR1 ENHRY, CDR2 SYGVKD.

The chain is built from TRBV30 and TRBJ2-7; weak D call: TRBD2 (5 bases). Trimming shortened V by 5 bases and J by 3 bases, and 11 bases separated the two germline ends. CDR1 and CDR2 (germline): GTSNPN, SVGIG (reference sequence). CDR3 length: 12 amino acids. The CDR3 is CAWRPGNYEQYF. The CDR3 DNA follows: TGTGCCTGGCGCCCGGGGAACTACGAGCAGTACTTC. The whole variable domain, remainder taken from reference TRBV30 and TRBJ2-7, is SQTIHQWPATLVQPVGSPLSLECTVEGTSNPNLYWYRQAAGRGLQLLFYSVGIGQISSEVPQNLSASRPQDRQFILSSKKLLLSDSGFYLCAWRPGNYEQYFGPGTRLTVT.

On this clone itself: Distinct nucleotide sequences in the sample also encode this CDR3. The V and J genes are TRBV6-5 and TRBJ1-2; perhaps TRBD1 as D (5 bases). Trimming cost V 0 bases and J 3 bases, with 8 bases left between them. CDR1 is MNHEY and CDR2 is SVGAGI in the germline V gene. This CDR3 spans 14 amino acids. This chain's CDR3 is CASSYSGRDYGYTF. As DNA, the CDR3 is TGTGCCAGCAGTTACTCCGGCAGGGACTATGGCTACACCTTC.

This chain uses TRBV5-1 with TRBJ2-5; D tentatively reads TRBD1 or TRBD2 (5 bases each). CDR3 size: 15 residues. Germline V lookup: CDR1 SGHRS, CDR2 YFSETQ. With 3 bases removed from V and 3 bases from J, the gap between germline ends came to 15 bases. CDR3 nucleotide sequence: TGCGCCAGCAGCTCCGCGCCGGGACCCGAAGAGACCCAGTACTTC. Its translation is CASSSAPGPEETQYF.

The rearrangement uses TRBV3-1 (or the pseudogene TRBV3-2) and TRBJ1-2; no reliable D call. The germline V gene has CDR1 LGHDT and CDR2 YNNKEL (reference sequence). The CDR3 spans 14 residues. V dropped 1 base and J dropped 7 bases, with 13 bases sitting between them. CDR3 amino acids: CASSQVLGKSGYTF. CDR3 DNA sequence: TGTGCCAGCAGCCAAGTGTTAGGGAAGAGTGGCTACACCTTC.

CDR3 bases: TGTGCCAGCAGCTCCGGGACAGGGGCGGACTATGGCTACACCTTC. As protein: CASSSGTGADYGYTF. The chain carries TRBV5-4 and TRBJ1-2; the match to TRBD1 covers 10 bases. This CDR3 has 15 amino acids. Trimming took 3 bases from V and 3 from J; bases not matched to a gene: 5. Germline CDR1 SGHNT, CDR2 YYREEE (reference sequence).

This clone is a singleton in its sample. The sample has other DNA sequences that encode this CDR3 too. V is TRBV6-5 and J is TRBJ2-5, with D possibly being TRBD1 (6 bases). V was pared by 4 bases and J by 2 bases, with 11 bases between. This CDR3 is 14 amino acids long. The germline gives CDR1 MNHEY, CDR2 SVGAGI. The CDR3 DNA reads TGTGCCAGCAGTTTAGGACAGAAGCAAGAGACCCAGTACTTC. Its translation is CASSLGQKQETQYF.

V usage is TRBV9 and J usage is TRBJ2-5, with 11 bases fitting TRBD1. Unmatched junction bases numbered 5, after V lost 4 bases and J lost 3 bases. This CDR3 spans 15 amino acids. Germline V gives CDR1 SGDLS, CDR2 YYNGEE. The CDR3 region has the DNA TGTGCCAGCAGCCCATGGACAGGGGGCGAAGAGACCCAGTACTTC. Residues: CASSPWTGGEETQYF.

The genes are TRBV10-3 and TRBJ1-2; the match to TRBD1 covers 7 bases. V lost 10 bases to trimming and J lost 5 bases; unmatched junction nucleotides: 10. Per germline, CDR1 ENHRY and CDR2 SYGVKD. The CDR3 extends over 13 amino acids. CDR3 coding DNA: TGTGCCACGCGGACAGGAACGGGGTATGGCTACACCTTC. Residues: CATRTGTGYGYTF.

CDR3 sequence reads: CASSRGLAGGYEQFF. The CDR3 DNA is TGTGCCAGTAGCCGAGGACTAGCGGGGGGATATGAGCAGTTCTTC. The V gene is TRBV6-2 or TRBV6-3, the J gene TRBJ2-1; 14 bases match TRBD2. CDR1 and CDR2 (germline): MNHEY, SVGEGT. Unmatched junction bases numbered 9, after V lost 9 bases and J lost 8 bases. CDR3 size: 15 residues.

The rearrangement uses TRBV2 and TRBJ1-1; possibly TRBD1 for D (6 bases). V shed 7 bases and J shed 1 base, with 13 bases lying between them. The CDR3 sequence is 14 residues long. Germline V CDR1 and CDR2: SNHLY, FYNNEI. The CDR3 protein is CASNYRDSNTEAFF. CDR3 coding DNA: TGTGCCAGCAACTACAGGGATTCGAACACTGAAGCTTTCTTT.

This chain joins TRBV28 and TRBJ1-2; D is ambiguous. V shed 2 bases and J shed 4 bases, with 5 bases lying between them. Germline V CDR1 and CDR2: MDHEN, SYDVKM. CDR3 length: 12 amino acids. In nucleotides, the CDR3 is TGTGCCAGCAGTTTAAAGGGCTATGGCTACACCTTC. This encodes CASSLKGYGYTF.

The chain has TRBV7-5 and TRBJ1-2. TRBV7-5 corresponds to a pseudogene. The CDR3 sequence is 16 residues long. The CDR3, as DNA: TGTGCCAGAAGCTTAGCTGGGGGGCTCCCTAACTATGGCTACACCTTC. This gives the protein CARSLAGGLPNYGYTF.